The entry below gives a single TCR beta chain sequence along with its context. This receptor's antigen is unknown. No much larger clone exists at a distance of one base, and base qualities are not known. This sample is part of a study of blood T cells in healthy people across ages (dated by TCRdb to about 2015). Broadly, across the study: In model experiments, template switching captured roughly one uniquely barcoded TCR beta cDNA molecule for every two T cells. To track age-related changes in TCR beta repertoire diversity, the study relied on deep sequencing normalized with unique cDNA molecular identifiers. The donors were divided into four age groups: young (average about 16 years), middle-aged (approximately 39), aged (about 56) and long-lived (about 80). To avoid experimental bias, donors of different ages were spread randomly across the sequencing lanes. The study analyzed two additional independent replicas of 1 million unique cDNA reads from the same blood draw for two donors, one aged 18 to 30 and one aged 80 or older.

Library prep was done by 5' RACE. Sequencing was performed on an Illumina HiSeq 2500. The second PCR ran for roughly 6 to 11 cycles and used a J-beta primer mix along with a sample-barcoded 5' primer. Each TCR beta cDNA molecule received a unique molecular identifier from a template-switch 5' adaptor carrying 12 random nucleotides. At least 3 million CDR3-containing paired-end reads were obtained from each sample. First-strand cDNA was synthesized from all RNA with the Mint cDNA synthesis kit, primed by a TRBC-specific oligonucleotide. All cDNA was treated with uracil-DNA glycosylase and then went through a first 18-cycle PCR with the universal primers M1SS and BC2_uni_R. In the original analysis: Normalization of each sample was performed by random selection of 1 million high-quality reads, each carrying a distinct molecular identifier. Instead of being binned into consensus sequences, reads that shared molecular identifiers were thrown out. MiTCR, set to a Q25 quality threshold and the strictest error-elimination algorithm, was used for CDR3 identification, clonotype clustering and error correction. A nonparametric unseen species model with Euler transformation was used to estimate lower-bound total TCR beta diversity. The public reads were run again by TCRdb, first through fastp at Q25 and then through MiXCR, and only productive beta chains were kept. Identical CDR3 proteins give one entry, which carries the most common genes and DNA. The V and J calls follow TCRdb's processing rather than the paper's. The table for this sample lists about 800,000 distinct CDR3 sequences; roughly 60% of them were counted only once. About 20% of the sample goes to the ten largest clones.

The research as a whole found: The long-lived group showed more naive CD4+ T cells, fewer expanded clones and increased TCR diversity than the aged group, suggesting age selection. The percentage of naive T cells measured by flow cytometry correlated strongly with observed TCR beta diversity. The CMV infection status of donors was not known, potentially confounding age-related changes in expanded clonotypes. Observed TCR beta diversity per million T cells fell roughly linearly with age, and a significant reduction was already apparent by age around 40. Bulk unsorted PBMC profiling prevented conclusive comparison of naive and antigen-experienced compartments. Estimates of total diversity from one million sequenced T cells were regarded as lower bounds and underestimates.

Donors were under 40 systemically healthy Caucasian individuals from Russia aged about 6 to 100 years. Each donor gave approximately 9.3 milliliters of peripheral blood, collected into EDTA-treated Vacutainer tubes. Ficoll-Paque density-gradient centrifugation was used to isolate PBMCs, with at least 6 million obtained per sample. Trizol reagent was used to extract total RNA from PBMCs, with at least 5.5 micrograms per sample. Naive CD45RAhigh/CD27high T cell percentages were measured by flow cytometry on a PBMC aliquot from every donor. This receptor was identified in a man between 25 and 39 years old in good health. Sequenced sample: blood.

The DNA is TGTGCCAGCAGTAACTACAGGGACCGTAACTATGGCTACACCTTC. Translation gives CASSNYRDRNYGYTF. The chain employs TRBV6-5 and TRBJ1-2; the D gene is possibly TRBD1, with 6 bases matching. The CDR3 sequence holds 15 residues, the cysteine and phenylalanine included. Just CDR3 DNA is preserved here, 45 bases in frame from base 1. V is clipped by 5 bases and J by 1 base, and the sequence between their germline boundaries is 14 bases long. The germline V gene sets CDR1 to MNHEY and CDR2 to SVGAGI.